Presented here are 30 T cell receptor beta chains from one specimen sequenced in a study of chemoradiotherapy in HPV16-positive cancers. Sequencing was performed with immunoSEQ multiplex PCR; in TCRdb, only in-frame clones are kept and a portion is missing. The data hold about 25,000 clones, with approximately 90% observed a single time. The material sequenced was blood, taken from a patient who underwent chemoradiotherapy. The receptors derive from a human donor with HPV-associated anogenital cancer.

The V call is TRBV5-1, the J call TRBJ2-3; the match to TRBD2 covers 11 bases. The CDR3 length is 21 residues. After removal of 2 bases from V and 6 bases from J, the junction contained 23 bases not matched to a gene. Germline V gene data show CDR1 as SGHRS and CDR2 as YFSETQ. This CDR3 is CASSFAPSPLATSGIGDTQYF. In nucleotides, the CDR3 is TGCGCCAGCAGCTTTGCCCCCTCGCCCCTAGCGACTAGCGGGATTGGGGATACGCAGTATTTT.

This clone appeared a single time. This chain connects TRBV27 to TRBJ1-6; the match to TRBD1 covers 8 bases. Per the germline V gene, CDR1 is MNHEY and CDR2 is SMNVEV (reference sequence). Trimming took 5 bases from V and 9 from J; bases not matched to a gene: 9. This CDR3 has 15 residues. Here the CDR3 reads CASSPGTGNFSPLHF. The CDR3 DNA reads TGTGCCAGCAGTCCAGGGACAGGCAACTTTTCACCCCTCCACTTT.

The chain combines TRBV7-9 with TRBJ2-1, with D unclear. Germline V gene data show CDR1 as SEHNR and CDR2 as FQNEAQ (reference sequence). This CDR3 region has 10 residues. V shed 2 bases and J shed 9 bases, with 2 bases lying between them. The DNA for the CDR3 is TGTGCCAGCAGCTTATCTGAGCAGTTCTTC. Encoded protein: CASSLSEQFF.

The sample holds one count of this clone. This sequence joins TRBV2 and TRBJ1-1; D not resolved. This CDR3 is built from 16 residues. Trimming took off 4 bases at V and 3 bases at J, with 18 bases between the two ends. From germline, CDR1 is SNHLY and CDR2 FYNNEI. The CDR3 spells CASSADPGAMDTEAFF. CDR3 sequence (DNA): TGTGCCAGCAGTGCAGATCCGGGTGCTATGGACACTGAAGCTTTCTTT.

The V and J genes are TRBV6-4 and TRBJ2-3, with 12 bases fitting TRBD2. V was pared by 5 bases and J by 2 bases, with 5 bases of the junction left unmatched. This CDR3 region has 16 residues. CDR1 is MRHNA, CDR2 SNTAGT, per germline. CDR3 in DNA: TGTGCCAGCAGTCGACTAGCGGGGGACCCCACAGATACGCAGTATTTT. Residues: CASSRLAGDPTDTQYF.

The CDR3 DNA reads TGCGCCAGCAGCTTGCCCTCCGGGACAGGGGATTCACCCCTCCACTTT. It specifies CASSLPSGTGDSPLHF. This chain connects TRBV5-1 to TRBJ1-6; TRBD1 matches 10 bases. The CDR3 spans 16 residues. The J segment lost 8 bases and the V segment lost 1 base, leaving 6 bases of the junction unmatched. CDR1 SGHRS and CDR2 YFSETQ come from the germline V gene.

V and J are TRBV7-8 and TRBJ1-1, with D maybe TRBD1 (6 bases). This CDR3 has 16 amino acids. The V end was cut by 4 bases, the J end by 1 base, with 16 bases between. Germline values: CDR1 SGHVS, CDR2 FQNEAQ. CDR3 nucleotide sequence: TGTGCCAGCAGCTCAAATAGAGGACAGTCGAACACTGAAGCTTTCTTT. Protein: CASSSNRGQSNTEAFF.

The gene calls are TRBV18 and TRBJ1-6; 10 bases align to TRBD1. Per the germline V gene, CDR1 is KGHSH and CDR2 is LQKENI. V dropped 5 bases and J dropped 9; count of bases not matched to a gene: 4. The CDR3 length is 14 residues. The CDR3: CASSSGQGPSPLHF. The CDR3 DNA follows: TGTGCCAGCTCATCGGGACAGGGGCCTTCACCCCTCCACTTT.

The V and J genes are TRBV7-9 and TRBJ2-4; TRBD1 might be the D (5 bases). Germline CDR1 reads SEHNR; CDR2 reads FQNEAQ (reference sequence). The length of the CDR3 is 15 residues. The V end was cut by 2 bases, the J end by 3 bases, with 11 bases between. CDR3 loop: CASSLTPGYKNIQYF. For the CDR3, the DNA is TGTGCCAGCAGCTTAACCCCAGGGTACAAAAACATTCAGTACTTC.

The CDR3 spells CASSLAGDTQYF. Written as DNA, the CDR3 is TGCGCCAGCAGCTTGGCCGGGGATACGCAGTATTTT. J is TRBJ2-3 and V is TRBV5-1; D remains unclear. V lost 0 bases and J 6 bases, leaving 5 bases between the germline ends. Germline assignment: CDR1 SGHRS and CDR2 YFSETQ. CDR3 length: 12 amino acids.

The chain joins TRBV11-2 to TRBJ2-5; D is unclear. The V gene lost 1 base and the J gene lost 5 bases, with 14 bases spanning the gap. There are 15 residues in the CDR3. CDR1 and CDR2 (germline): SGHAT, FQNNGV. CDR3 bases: TGTGCCAGCAGCTTAGCCCCGACTGGACGGGAGACCCAGTACTTC. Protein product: CASSLAPTGRETQYF.

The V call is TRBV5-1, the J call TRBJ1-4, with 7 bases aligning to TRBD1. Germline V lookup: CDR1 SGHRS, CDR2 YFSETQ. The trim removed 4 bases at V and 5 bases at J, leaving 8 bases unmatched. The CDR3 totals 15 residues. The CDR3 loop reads CASSKTGKGNEKLFF. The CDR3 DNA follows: TGCGCCAGCAGCAAGACAGGGAAGGGGAATGAAAAACTGTTTTTT. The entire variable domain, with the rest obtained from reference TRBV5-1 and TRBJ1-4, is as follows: KAGVTQTPRYLIKTRGQQVTLSCSPISGHRSVSWYQQTPGQGLQFLFEYFSETQRNKGNFPGRFSGRQFSNSRSEMNVSTLELGDSALYLCASSKTGKGNEKLFFGSGTQLSVL.

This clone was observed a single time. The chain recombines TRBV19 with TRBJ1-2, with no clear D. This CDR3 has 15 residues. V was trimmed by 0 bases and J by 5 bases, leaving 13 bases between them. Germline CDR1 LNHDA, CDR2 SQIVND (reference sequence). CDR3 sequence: CASSIDSNTFYGYTF. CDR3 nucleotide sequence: TGTGCCAGTAGTATAGATTCCAACACCTTTTATGGCTACACCTTC.

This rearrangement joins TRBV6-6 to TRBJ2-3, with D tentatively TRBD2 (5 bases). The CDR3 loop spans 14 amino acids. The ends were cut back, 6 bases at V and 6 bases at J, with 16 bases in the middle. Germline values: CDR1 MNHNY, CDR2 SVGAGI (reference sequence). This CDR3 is CASSYRRGMDTQYF. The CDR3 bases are TGTGCCAGCAGCTATCGTCGGGGTATGGATACGCAGTATTTT.

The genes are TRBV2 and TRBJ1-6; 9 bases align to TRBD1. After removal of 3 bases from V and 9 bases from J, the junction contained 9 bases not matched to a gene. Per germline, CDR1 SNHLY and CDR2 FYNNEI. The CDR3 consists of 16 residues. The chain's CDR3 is CASSERGQGRGSPLHF. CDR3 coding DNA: TGTGCCAGCAGTGAGAGGGGACAGGGCAGAGGTTCACCCCTCCACTTT.

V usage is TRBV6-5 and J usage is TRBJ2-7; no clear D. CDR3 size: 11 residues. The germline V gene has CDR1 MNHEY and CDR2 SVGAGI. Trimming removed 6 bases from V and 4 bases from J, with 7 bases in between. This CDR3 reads CASSSLYEQYF. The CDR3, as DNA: TGTGCCAGCAGCAGCCTTTACGAGCAGTACTTC.

CDR3 in amino acids: CASSPGLAGGQQFF. CDR3 bases: TGTGCCAGCAGTCCGGGACTAGCGGGGGGCCAGCAGTTCTTC. The chain combines TRBV7-2 with TRBJ2-1; TRBD2 agrees at 15 bases. Germline values: CDR1 SGHTA, CDR2 FQGNSA. This CDR3 is 14 amino acids long. V dropped 6 bases and J dropped 11; count of bases not matched to a gene: 5.

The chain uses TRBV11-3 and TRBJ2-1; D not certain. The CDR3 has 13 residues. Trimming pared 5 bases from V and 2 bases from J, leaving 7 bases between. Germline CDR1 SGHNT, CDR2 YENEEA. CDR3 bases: TGTGCCAGCAGCCCCAGACCCTACAATGAGCAGTTCTTC. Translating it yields CASSPRPYNEQFF.

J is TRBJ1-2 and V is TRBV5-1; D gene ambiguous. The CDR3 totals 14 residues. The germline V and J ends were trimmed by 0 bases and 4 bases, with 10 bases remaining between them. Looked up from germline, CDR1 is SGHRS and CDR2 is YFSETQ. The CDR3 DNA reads TGCGCCAGCAGCTTGGGGGCAGGACGCTATGGCTACACCTTC. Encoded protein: CASSLGAGRYGYTF.

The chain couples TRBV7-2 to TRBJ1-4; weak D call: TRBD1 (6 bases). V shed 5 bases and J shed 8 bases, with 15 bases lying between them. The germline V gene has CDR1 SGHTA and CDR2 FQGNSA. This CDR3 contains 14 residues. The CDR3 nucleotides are TGTGCCAGCAGCCGCTGGGCAGGGGAGGAAAAACTGTTTTTT. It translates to CASSRWAGEEKLFF.

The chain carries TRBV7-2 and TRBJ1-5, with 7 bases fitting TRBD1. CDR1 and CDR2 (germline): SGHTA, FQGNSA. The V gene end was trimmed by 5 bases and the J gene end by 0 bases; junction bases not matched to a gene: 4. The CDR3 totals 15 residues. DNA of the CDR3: TGTGCCAGCAGCCCTCAGGGGGATAGCAATCAGCCCCAGCATTTT. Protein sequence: CASSPQGDSNQPQHF.

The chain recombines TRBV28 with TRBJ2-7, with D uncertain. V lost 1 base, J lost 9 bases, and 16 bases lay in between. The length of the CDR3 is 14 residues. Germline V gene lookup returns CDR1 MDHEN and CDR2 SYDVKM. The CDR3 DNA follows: TGTGCCAGCAGTTTATTATACGTCGTGGAAGGGCAGTACTTC. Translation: CASSLLYVVEGQYF.

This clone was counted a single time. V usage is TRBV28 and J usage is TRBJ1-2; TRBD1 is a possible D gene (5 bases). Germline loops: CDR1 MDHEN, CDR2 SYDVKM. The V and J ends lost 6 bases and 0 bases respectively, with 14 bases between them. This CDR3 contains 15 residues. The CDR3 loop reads CASSPGGATNYGYTF. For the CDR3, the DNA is TGTGCCAGCAGCCCGGGGGGTGCTACTAACTATGGCTACACCTTC.

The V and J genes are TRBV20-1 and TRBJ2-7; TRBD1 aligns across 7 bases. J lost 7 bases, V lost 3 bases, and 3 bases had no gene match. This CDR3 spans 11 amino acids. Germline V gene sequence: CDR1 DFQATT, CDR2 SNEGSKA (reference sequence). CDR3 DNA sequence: TGCAGTGCTAGTACAGGGGTAGAGCAGTACTTC. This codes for CSASTGVEQYF.

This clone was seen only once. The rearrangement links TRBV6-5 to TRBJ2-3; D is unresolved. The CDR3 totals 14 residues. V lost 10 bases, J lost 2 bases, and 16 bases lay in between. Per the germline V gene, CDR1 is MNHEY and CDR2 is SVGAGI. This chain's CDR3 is CATRDEGLTDTQYF. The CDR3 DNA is TGTGCCACCCGTGATGAAGGTCTCACAGATACGCAGTATTTT.

In DNA form, the CDR3 reads TGTGCCAGCAGCTTGGCCGAATCCCCGCTTGGGCAGTACTTC. The encoded protein is CASSLAESPLGQYF. The rearrangement links TRBV5-4 to TRBJ2-7; D gene unclear. Germline-derived CDR1 and CDR2 are SGHNT and YYREEE (reference sequence). Between the trimmed V and J ends, which lost 0 bases and 9 bases, there was a span of 16 bases. This CDR3 is 14 amino acids long.

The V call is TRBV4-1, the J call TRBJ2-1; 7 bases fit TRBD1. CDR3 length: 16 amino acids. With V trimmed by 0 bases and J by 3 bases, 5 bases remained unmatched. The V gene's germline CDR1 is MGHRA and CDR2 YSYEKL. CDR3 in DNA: TGCGCCAGCAGCCAAGAACGAGGGACAGTCTACAATGAGCAGTTCTTC. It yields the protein CASSQERGTVYNEQFF.

In nucleotides, the CDR3 is TGTGCCAGCAGCTCGTCTACCCGGGACAGCTATGGCTACACCTTC. Residues: CASSSSTRDSYGYTF. J is TRBJ1-2 and V is TRBV7-9, with TRBD1 identical over 7 bases. The ends lost 4 bases at V and 4 bases at J; junction bases unmatched: 9. Germline values: CDR1 SEHNR, CDR2 FQNEAQ (reference sequence). The CDR3 sequence is 15 residues long.

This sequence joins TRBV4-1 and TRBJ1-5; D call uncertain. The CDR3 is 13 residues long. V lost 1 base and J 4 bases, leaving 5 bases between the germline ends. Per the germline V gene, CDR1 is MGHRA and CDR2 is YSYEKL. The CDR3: CASSQGGNQPQHF. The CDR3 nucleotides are TGCGCCAGCAGCCAAGGCGGGAATCAGCCCCAGCATTTT.

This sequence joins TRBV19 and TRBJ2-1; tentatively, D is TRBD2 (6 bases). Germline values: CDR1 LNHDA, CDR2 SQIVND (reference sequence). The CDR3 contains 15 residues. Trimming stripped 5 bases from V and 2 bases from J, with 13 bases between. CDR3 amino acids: CASSWAGSPYNEQFF. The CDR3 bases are TGTGCCAGTAGTTGGGCGGGGAGTCCCTACAATGAGCAGTTCTTC.